This T cell receptor (beta chain) was captured in a study of shared clonotypes between healthy human individuals. This CDR3 has 13 residues. Trimming cost V 3 bases and J 7 bases, with 12 bases left between them. CDR1 and CDR2 (germline): MDHEN, SYDVKM. Broader study findings: Clonotype sharing among donors likely depends on sequencing depth.

Remarks on this clone: The antigen remains unidentified.

Clones were read by immunoSEQ multiplex PCR, and TCRdb kept only the in-frame ones, dropping some. The data show approximately 1.5 million clones, around 98% seen once. The rearrangement uses TRBV28 and TRBJ1-2; D remains unclear. The clonotype comes from a man between 25 and 39 years old in good health. Sequences were obtained from naive CD4+ T cells sorted from blood. Subset here: CD45RA+ positively selected. The DNA for the CDR3 is TGTGCCAGCAGTTTGACGGGCCCGGGTGGCTACACCTTC. This encodes CASSLTGPGGYTF.